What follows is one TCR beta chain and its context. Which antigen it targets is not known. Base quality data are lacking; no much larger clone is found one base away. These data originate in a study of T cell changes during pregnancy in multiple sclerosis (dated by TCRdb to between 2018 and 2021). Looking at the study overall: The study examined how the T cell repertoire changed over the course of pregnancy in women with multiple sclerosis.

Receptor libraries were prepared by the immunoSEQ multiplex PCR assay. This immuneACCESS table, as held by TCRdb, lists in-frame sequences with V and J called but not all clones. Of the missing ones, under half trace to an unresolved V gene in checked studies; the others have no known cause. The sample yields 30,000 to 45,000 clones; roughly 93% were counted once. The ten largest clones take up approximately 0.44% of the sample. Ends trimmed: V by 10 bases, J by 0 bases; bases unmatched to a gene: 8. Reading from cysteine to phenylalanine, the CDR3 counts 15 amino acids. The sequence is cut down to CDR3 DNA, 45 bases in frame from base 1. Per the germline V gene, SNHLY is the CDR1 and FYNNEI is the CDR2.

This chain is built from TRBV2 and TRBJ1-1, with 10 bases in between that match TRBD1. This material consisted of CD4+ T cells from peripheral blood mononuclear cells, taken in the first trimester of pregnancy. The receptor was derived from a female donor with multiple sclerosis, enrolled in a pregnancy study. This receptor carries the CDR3 CATTRQGALNTEAFF. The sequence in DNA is TGTGCCACTACAAGACAGGGGGCTTTGAACACTGAAGCTTTCTTT.